What follows describes a single T cell receptor (beta chain). Which antigen it targets is not known. No clone much larger than this one lies a single base away; base qualities are absent. The immunoSEQ Assay, a bias-controlled multiplex PCR, was used to amplify TCRbeta CDR3 regions from genomic DNA. On the study's bioinformatics: The number of nucleated cells in each sample was estimated from the amplification of reference gene primers within the assay. To quantify the absolute abundance of each unique TCRbeta CDR3 rearrangement, sequence reads were collapsed and filtered. Productive Simpson clonality was computed per sample as the square root of Simpson's diversity index over productive rearrangements. The table was pulled from immuneACCESS by TCRdb, which kept in-frame rearrangements only. Such tables lose some clones; where checked, under half of the loss comes from unresolved V genes, and the rest has no known cause. V and J calls and clone size follow that table, whereas D and trimming were derived from the DNA. In this sample the table shows about 190,000 clones, roughly 82% of which occur a single time. The top ten clonotypes cover roughly 7.1% of the sample.

Cut back by 4 bases and 6 bases, the V and J ends lie 13 bases apart. Via the germline V gene, CDR1 is SGHRS and CDR2 YFSETQ. The CDR3 contains 13 residues, cysteine and phenylalanine counted. Just the 39-base CDR3 DNA is kept, in frame starting at base 1. One collaborating source in Seattle enrolled patients during active infection and followed them longitudinally through the course of disease. The collaborating institutions used their own protocols to collect whole blood in K2EDTA tubes. For TCRbeta analysis, collaborator samples were shipped as frozen whole blood, as isolated PBMCs, or as DNA extracted from either sample type. The data were obtained in a study of blood T cell repertoires in COVID-19 (TCRdb year 2020). Notes on the research overall: The collaborator samples originated in the United States, Italy and Spain and spanned the acute and convalescent phases of COVID-19. The samples were drawn from two sources: the first 160 participants of the ongoing ImmuneRACE study, and 1,000 to 1,500 subjects contributed by 6 global collaborators. Nearly every sample came with metadata listing a de-identified subject ID, COVID-19 status, age in years and sex. The dataset comprised deeply sampled blood TCRbeta repertoires from subjects exposed to, actively infected with, or recovered from COVID-19. A freely available public database, intended as a resource for researchers studying the immune response to SARS-CoV-2, is where the repertoires were released. Where available, HLA class I and class II types were obtained from metadata supplied by the sample provider rather than from assay-based typing. The material from the prospective study consisted of cDNA or gDNA derived from T cells, B-cell-depleted T cells, or PBMCs. What the work shows at the level of the full study, not this receptor alone: The amount of clinical and demographic metadata varied by source and participant and was provided uncurated.

The clonotype originates from a woman in her sixties with COVID-19, enrolled during active disease. This chain joins TRBV5-1 to TRBJ1-2, with the D gene uncertain. The source material was peripheral blood. The sequenced DNA is TGCGCCAGCAGCAGCCGGGAAAAGGATGGCTACACCTTC. This sequence encodes CASSSREKDGYTF.